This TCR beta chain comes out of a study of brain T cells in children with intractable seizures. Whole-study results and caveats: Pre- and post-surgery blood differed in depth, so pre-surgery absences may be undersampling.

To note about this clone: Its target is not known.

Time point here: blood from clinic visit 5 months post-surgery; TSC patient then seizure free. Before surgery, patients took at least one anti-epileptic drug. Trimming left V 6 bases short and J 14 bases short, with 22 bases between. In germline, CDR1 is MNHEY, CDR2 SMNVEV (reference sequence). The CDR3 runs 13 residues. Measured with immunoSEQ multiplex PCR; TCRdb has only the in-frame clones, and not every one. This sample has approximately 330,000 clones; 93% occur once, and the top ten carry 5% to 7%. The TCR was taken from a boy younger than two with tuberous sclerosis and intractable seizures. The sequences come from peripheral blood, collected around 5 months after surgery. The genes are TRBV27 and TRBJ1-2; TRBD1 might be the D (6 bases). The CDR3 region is CASSPTLVADRTF. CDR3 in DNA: TGTGCCAGCAGCCCGACCTTGGTCGCGGACAGAACCTTC.